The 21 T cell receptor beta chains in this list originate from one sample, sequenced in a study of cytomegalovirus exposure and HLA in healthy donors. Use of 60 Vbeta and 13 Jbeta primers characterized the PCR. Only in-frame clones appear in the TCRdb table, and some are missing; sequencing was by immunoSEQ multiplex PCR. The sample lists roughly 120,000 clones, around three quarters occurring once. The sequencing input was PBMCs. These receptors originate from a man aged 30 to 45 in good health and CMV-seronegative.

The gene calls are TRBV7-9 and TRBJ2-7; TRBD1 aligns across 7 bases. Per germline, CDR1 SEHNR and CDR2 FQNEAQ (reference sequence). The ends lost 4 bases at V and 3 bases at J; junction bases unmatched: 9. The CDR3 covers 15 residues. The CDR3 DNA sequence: TGTGCCAGCAGCTCAGGGGGTCAAGCCCTCTACGAGCAGTACTTC. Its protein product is CASSSGGQALYEQYF.

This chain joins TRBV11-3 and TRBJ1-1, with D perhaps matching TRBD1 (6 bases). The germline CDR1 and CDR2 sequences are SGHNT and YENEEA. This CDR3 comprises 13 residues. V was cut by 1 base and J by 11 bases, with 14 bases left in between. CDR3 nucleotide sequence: TGTGCCAGCAGCTTAGTCTCGGGGGGCGCGGCTTTCTTT. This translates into CASSLVSGGAAFF.

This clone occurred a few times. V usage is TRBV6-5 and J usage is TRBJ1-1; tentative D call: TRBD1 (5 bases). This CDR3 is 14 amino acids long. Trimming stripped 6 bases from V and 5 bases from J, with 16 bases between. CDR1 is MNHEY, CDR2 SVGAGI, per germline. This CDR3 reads CASSRNRFGTEAFF. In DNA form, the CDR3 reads TGTGCCAGCAGCAGGAACAGGTTTGGGACTGAAGCTTTCTTT.

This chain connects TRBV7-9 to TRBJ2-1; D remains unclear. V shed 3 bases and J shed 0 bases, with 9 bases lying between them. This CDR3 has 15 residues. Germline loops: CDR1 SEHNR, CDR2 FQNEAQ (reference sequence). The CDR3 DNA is TGTGCCAGCAGCTTTCACAGTGGCTCCTACAATGAGCAGTTCTTC. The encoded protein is CASSFHSGSYNEQFF.

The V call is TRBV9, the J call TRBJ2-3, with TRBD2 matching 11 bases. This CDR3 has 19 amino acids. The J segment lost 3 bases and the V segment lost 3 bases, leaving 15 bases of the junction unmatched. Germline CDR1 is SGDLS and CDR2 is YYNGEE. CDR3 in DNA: TGTGCCAGCAGCGCCCCCCGAGGACTAGCGGGCTTTGAGACAGATACGCAGTATTTT. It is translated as CASSAPRGLAGFETDTQYF.

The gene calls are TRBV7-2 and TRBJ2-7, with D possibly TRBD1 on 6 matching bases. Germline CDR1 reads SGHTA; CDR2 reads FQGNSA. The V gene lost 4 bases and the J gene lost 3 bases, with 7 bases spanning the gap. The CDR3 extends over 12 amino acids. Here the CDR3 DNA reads TGTGCCAGCAGCTCACAGGGCTACGAGCAGTACTTC. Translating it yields CASSSQGYEQYF. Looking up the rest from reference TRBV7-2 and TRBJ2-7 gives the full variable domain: GAGVSQSPSNKVTEKGKDVELRCDPISGHTALYWYRQSLGQGLEFLIYFQGNSAPDKSGLPSDRFSAERTGGSVSTLTIQRTQQEDSAVYLCASSSQGYEQYFGPGTRLTVT.

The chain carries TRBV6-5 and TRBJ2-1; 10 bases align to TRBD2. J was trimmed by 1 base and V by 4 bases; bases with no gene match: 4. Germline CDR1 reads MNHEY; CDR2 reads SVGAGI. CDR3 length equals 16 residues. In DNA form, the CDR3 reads TGTGCCAGCAGTTCGAGCGGGGGGGGATCCTACAATGAGCAGTTCTTC. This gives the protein CASSSSGGGSYNEQFF.

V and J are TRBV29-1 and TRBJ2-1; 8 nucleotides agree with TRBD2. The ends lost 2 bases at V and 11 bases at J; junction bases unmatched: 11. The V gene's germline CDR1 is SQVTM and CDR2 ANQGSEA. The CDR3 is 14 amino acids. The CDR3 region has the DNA TGCAGCGTTGAAACCCTCGTTGCGGGAGGCCAGCAGTTCTTC. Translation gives CSVETLVAGGQQFF.

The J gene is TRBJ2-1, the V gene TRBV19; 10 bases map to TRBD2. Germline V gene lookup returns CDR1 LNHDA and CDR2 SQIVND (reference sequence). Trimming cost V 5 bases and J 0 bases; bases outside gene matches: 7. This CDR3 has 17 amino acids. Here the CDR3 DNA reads TGTGCCAGTAGTGGTGGACTAGCGGATAGCTCCTACAATGAGCAGTTCTTC. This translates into CASSGGLADSSYNEQFF.

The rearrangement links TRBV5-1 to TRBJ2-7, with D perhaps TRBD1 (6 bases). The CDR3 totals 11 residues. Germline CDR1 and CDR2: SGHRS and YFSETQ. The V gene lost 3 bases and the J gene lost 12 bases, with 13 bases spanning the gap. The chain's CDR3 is CASSSFGQLYF. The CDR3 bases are TGCGCCAGCAGCTCCTTTGGACAGCTGTACTTC. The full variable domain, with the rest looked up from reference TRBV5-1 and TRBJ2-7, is KAGVTQTPRYLIKTRGQQVTLSCSPISGHRSVSWYQQTPGQGLQFLFEYFSETQRNKGNFPGRFSGRQFSNSRSEMNVSTLELGDSALYLCASSSFGQLYFGPGTRLTVT.

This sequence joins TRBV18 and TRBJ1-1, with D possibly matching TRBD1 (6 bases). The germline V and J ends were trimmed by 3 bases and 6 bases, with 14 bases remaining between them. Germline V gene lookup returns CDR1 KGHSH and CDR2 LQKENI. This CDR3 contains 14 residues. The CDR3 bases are TGTGCCAGCTCACCCCGGGGGGGGGCCCCTGAAGCTTTCTTT. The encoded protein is CASSPRGGAPEAFF.

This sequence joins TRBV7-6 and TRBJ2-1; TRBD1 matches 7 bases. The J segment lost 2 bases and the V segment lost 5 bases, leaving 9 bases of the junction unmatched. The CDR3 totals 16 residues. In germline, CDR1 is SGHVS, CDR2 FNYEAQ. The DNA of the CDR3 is TGTGCCAGCAGCGTTAACCGGGACAGAGCCTACAATGAGCAGTTCTTC. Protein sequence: CASSVNRDRAYNEQFF. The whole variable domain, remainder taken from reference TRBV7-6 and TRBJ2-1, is GAGVSQSPRYKVTKRGQDVALRCDPISGHVSLYWYRQALGQGPEFLTYFNYEAQQDKSGLPNDRFSAERPEGSISTLTIQRTEQRDSAMYRCASSVNRDRAYNEQFFGPGTRLTVL.

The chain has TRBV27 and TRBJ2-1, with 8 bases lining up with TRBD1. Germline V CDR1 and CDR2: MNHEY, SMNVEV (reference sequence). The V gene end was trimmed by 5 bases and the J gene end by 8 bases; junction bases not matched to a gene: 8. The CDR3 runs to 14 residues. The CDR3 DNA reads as TGTGCCAGCAGTCTACGGACAGGGTATGATGAGCAGTTCTTC. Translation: CASSLRTGYDEQFF.

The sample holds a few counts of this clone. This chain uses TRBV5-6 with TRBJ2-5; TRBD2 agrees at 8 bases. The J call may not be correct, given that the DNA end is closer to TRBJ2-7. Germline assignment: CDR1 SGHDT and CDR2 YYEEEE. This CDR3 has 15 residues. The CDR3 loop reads CASSLDLSGAYEQYF. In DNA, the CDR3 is TGTGCCAGCAGCTTGGATCTTAGCGGGGCGTACGAGCAGTACTTC.

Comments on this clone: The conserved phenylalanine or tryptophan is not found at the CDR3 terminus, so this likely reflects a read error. The CDR3 loop is CAGQTTLNYGYTS. In DNA form, the CDR3 reads TGTGCCGGCCAAACGACCTTAAACTATGGCTACACCTCC. The chain links TRBV6-6 to TRBJ1-2, with D unclear. The CDR3 loop spans 13 amino acids. V lost 11 bases and J 2 bases, leaving 15 bases between the germline ends. Germline CDR1 and CDR2: MNHNY and SVGAGI (reference sequence).

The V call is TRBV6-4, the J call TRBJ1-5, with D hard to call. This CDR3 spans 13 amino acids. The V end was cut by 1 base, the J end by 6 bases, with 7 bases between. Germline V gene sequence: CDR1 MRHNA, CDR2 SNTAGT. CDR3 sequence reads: CASSDLAGQPQHF. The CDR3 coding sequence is TGTGCCAGCAGTGACTTGGCAGGTCAGCCCCAGCATTTT.

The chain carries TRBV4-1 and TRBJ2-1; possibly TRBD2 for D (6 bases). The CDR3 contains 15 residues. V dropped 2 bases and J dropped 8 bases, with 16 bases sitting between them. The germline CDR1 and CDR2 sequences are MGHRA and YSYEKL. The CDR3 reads CASSQYLLLADEQFF. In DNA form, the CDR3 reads TGCGCCAGCAGCCAATATCTTTTACTAGCCGATGAGCAGTTCTTC.

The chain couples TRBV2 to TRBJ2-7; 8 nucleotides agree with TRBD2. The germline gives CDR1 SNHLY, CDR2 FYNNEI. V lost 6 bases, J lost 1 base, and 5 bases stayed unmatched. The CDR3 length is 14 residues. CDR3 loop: CASSGSGSSYEQYF. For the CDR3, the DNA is TGTGCCAGCAGCGGAAGCGGGAGTTCCTACGAGCAGTACTTC. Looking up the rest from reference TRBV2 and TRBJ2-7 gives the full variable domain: EPEVTQTPSHQVTQMGQEVILRCVPISNHLYFYWYRQILGQKVEFLVSFYNNEISEKSEIFDDQFSVERPDGSNFTLKIRSTKLEDSAMYFCASSGSGSSYEQYFGPGTRLTVT.

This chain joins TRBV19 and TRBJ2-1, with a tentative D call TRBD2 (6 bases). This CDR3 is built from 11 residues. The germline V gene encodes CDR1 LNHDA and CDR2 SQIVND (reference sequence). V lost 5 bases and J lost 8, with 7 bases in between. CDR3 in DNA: TGTGCCAGTAGTTGGGGGGATGAGCAGTTCTTC. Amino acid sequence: CASSWGDEQFF.

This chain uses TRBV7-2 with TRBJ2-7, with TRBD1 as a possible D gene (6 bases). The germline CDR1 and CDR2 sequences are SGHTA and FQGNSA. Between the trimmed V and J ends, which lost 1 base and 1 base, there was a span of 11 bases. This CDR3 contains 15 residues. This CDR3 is CASSLVTGRSYEQYF. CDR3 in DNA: TGTGCCAGCAGCTTAGTTACAGGGAGATCCTACGAGCAGTACTTC.

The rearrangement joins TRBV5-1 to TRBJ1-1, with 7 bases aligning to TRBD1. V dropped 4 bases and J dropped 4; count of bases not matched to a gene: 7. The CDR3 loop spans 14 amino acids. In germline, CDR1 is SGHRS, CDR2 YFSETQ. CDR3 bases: TGCGCCAGCAGCGTACAGGGGCTTGGCACTGAAGCTTTCTTT. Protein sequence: CASSVQGLGTEAFF.